The 21 T cell receptor beta chains in this list originate from one sample, sequenced in a study of T cells generated in artificial thymic organoids (dated by TCRdb to about 2017). To build artificial thymic organoids, human HSPCs were aggregated with MS5 murine stromal cells transduced with human DLL1, and the aggregates were cultured at an air-liquid interface. FACS-purified CD34+CD3- hematopoietic stem and progenitor cells depleted of residual T cells were used to seed the organoids. The library came from 5' RACE. Sequencer: Illumina MiSeq. Separate semi-nested PCR amplifications were run for the TCRalpha and TCRbeta libraries, using Advantage 2 and reverse primers located in the TRAC or TRBC constant regions. TCRdb itself trimmed the public reads at Q25 with fastp, ran MiXCR and retained productive beta chains. Rows matching on CDR3 protein sequence are summarized as one entry with the most common DNA and genes. This sample holds 5,400 or so distinct CDR3 sequences; less than 30% were observed only once. More than 2.5% of the sample lies in the top ten.

The antigens of these receptors remain unknown. The sequencing input was naive CD8+ T cells grown in artificial thymic organoids from cord blood stem and progenitor cells. The cell subset or site label for this specimen denotes: CD3+TCRalphabeta+CD8SP T cells; for blood, CD45RO-CCR7+ naive CD8+ T cells. These receptors all come from a human donor who gave cord blood stem cells for thymic organoid culture, a cardiac surgery patient who gave postnatal thymus, or a blood donor (not recorded which).

The chain links TRBV20-1 to TRBJ2-3; no clear D. V dropped 5 bases and J dropped 1 base, with 4 bases sitting between them. In germline, CDR1 is DFQATT, CDR2 SNEGSKA (reference sequence). The length of the CDR3 is 11 residues. The CDR3 protein is CSAWGTDTQYF. The CDR3 coding sequence is TGCAGTGCTTGGGGCACAGATACGCAGTATTTT.

This clonotype was found a few times. A much larger clone lies a single base off, so this may be a read error. The rearrangement joins TRBV24-1 to TRBJ2-1; no definite D call. This CDR3 is 12 amino acids long. Trimming stripped 1 base from V and 10 bases from J, with 7 bases between. Germline values: CDR1 KGHDR, CDR2 SFDVKD. Here the CDR3 DNA reads TGTGCCACCAGTGATTTTTGGGGAGAGCAGTTCTTC. The encoded protein is CATSDFWGEQFF.

This clonotype occurred once. Since a much larger clone is just one base distant, this may be a read error. This chain joins TRBV6-1 and TRBJ1-5; D is uncertain. This CDR3 spans 13 amino acids. Per germline, CDR1 MNHNS and CDR2 SASEGT. The V and J ends lost 5 bases and 3 bases respectively, with 8 bases between them. The CDR3 here is CASSPIYNQPQHF. The CDR3 DNA follows: TGTGCCAGCAGTCCGATATACAATCAGCCCCAGCATTTT.

This clonotype was counted only a few times. CDR3 loop: CASSLPAWGYTF. The CDR3 coding sequence is TGTGCCAGCAGTCTACCCGCCTGGGGCTACACCTTC. The chain has TRBV28 and TRBJ1-2; D is undetermined. Germline V gene lookup returns CDR1 MDHEN and CDR2 SYDVKM. This CDR3 region has 12 residues. Trimming left V 5 bases short and J 8 bases short, with 12 bases between.

Judged by abundance, this clonotype is medium-sized. The CDR3 region has the DNA TGTGCCAGCAGTGCCCCAGGTCCCCTTAGCAATCAGCCCCAGCATTTT. It yields the protein CASSAPGPLSNQPQHF. This chain connects TRBV6-1 to TRBJ1-5; D is undetermined. In germline, CDR1 is MNHNS, CDR2 SASEGT. Trimming stripped 4 bases from V and 0 bases from J, with 13 bases between. CDR3 length: 16 amino acids.

This clonotype is labeled medium-sized. The J gene is TRBJ2-5, the V gene TRBV4-3; D is unresolved. The ends were cut back, 1 base at V and 7 bases at J, with 4 bases in the middle. The CDR3 runs to 11 residues. Germline assignment: CDR1 LGHNA and CDR2 YSLEER. As DNA, the CDR3 is TGCGCCAGCAGCCAAGGTGGGACCCAGTACTTC. Amino acids: CASSQGGTQYF.

This clonotype is classed as medium-sized. This chain links TRBV5-4 with TRBJ2-7; 7 positions agree with TRBD2. V shed 4 bases, J shed 2 bases, and the junction held 9 bases outside the gene matches. This CDR3 region has 15 residues. Germline lookup yields CDR1 SGHNT and CDR2 YYREEE (reference sequence). The CDR3 region is CASSPGRGSPYEQYF. CDR3 in DNA: TGTGCCAGCAGCCCGGGGCGGGGGTCCCCCTACGAGCAGTACTTC.

This clonotype is medium-sized in the sample. The chain links TRBV12-3 or TRBV12-4 to TRBJ2-7; 7 nucleotides line up with TRBD2. The CDR3 loop spans 15 amino acids. Germline trimming cut 2 bases from V and 0 bases from J; bases unmatched to any gene: 4. The CDR3 is CASSLMRGFSYEQYF. CDR3 DNA sequence: TGTGCCAGCAGTTTAATGCGGGGGTTCTCCTACGAGCAGTACTTC.

For the CDR3, the DNA is TGCGCCAGCAGAGGCTGCCCTCAGGAGACCCAGTACTTC. It translates to CASRGCPQETQYF. This sequence joins TRBV5-1 and TRBJ2-5; D gene unclear. This CDR3 region has 13 residues. The germline V and J ends were trimmed by 5 bases and 5 bases, with 13 bases remaining between them. Germline V gene data show CDR1 as SGHRS and CDR2 as YFSETQ. Full variable domain (rest looked up from reference TRBV5-1 and TRBJ2-5): KAGVTQTPRYLIKTRGQQVTLSCSPISGHRSVSWYQQTPGQGLQFLFEYFSETQRNKGNFPGRFSGRQFSNSRSEMNVSTLELGDSALYLCASRGCPQETQYFGPGTRLLVL.

Remarks on this clonotype: This sequence may be a read error, since a much larger clone differs from it by one base. J is TRBJ1-2 and V is TRBV20-1; the match to TRBD1 covers 8 bases. Germline CDR1 and CDR2: DFQATT and SNEGSKA (reference sequence). CDR3 length: 13 residues. The chain's CDR3 is CSARVARGLGYAF. In DNA form, the CDR3 reads TGCAGTGCTAGAGTGGCCAGGGGGCTCGGCTACGCCTTC.

This clonotype is labeled as medium-sized. The genes are TRBV6-5 and TRBJ2-5; TRBD2 is a possible D gene (6 bases). V lost 0 bases to trimming and J lost 7 bases, with 9 bases between them. The germline V gene has CDR1 MNHEY and CDR2 SVGAGI. The CDR3 length is 13 residues. The CDR3, as DNA: TGTGCCAGCAGTTACTCCGGGAGAGGGACCCAGTACTTC. The encoded protein is CASSYSGRGTQYF.

This clonotype was seen a few times. V is TRBV12-3 or TRBV12-4 and J is TRBJ1-6, with 11 bases identical to TRBD1. J was trimmed by 7 bases and V by 3 bases; bases with no gene match: 2. CDR3 length: 15 amino acids. The CDR3 here is CASSFGDRGNSPLHF. DNA for the CDR3: TGTGCCAGCAGTTTCGGGGACAGGGGGAATTCACCCCTCCACTTT.

Note on this clonotype: Its ends do not fully match the called genes, so a read error is possible. This chain uses TRBV7-6 with TRBJ1-6; 9 bases agree with TRBD1. The CDR3 is 15 residues long. Germline V CDR1 and CDR2: SGHVS, FNYEAQ. Here the CDR3 reads CVSSCRGQGRSPLHF. The CDR3 nucleotides are TGTGTCAGCAGCTGTCGGGGACAGGGCCGGTCGCCCCTCCACTTT. Variable domain in full (rest from reference TRBV7-6 and TRBJ1-6): GAGVSQSPRYKVTKRGQDVALRCDPISGHVSLYWYRQALGQGPEFLTYFNYEAQQDKSGLPNDRFSAERPEGSISTLTIQRTEQRDSAMYRCVSSCRGQGRSPLHFGNGTRLTVT.

This clonotype is judged medium-sized. The chain uses TRBV7-2 and TRBJ2-7; possibly TRBD2 for D (6 bases). V shed 3 bases and J shed 9 bases, with 15 bases lying between them. The CDR3 is 13 residues long. Germline V CDR1 and CDR2: SGHTA, FQGNSA. In nucleotides, the CDR3 is TGTGCCAGCAGCTTCCGACTAGGGGCCGCGCAGTACTTC. It codes for CASSFRLGAAQYF.

Details on this clonotype: At one end, the junction sequence differs from germline, possibly due to a read error. The chain is built from TRBV6-5 and TRBJ2-2, with D perhaps given as TRBD1 or TRBD2 (6 bases each). Per germline, CDR1 MNHEY and CDR2 SVGAGI. This CDR3 has 16 residues. CDR3 residues: CASNYWYRANTGGLFF. As DNA, the CDR3 is TGTGCCAGCAATTACTGGTACAGGGCGAACACCGGGGGGCTGTTTTTT.

This clonotype was seen a few times. This chain joins TRBV4-1 and TRBJ2-3; TRBD1 might be the D (6 bases). This CDR3 is built from 16 residues. V gave up 0 bases and J gave up 1 base, with 11 bases separating them. Germline CDR1 reads MGHRA; CDR2 reads YSYEKL. The CDR3 is CASSQESAGGTDTQYF. The CDR3 nucleotides read TGCGCCAGCAGCCAAGAGTCCGCAGGGGGCACAGATACGCAGTATTTT.

This clonotype was recorded only once. V and J are TRBV6-6 and TRBJ1-5; D is possibly TRBD1 (5 bases). V gave up 0 bases and J gave up 2 bases, with 17 bases separating them. Germline V lookup: CDR1 MNHNY, CDR2 SVGAGI (reference sequence). The CDR3 has 18 amino acids. CDR3 sequence: CASSYSECYRGGNQPQHF. The CDR3 coding sequence is TGTGCCAGCAGTTACTCGGAATGTTATAGGGGCGGCAATCAGCCCCAGCATTTT.

The CDR3: CASSPPRGETQYF. The CDR3 DNA reads as TGTGCCAGCAGCCCCCCCAGGGGGGAGACCCAGTACTTC. The V gene is TRBV7-9, the J gene TRBJ2-5, with 7 positions matching TRBD1. This CDR3 contains 13 residues. Germline CDR1 SEHNR, CDR2 FQNEAQ (reference sequence). V shed 5 bases and J 5 bases; nucleotides not matched to a gene: 5.

This clonotype was seen a few times. This may be a read error, as it is one base from a much larger clone. The chain employs TRBV27 and TRBJ2-7; 9 nucleotides line up with TRBD1. CDR3 length: 15 residues. From germline, CDR1 is MNHEY and CDR2 SMNVEV (reference sequence). The CDR3 sequence is CASSSNRGRPYEQCF. CDR3 sequence (DNA): TGTGCCAGCAGTTCCAACAGGGGGCGCCCCTACGAGCAGTGCTTC.

The CDR3 region has the DNA TGTGCCACCAGTGACTCTCCAGGGGCCCCGAACACCGGGGAGCTGTTTTTT. Encoded protein: CATSDSPGAPNTGELFF. The rearrangement uses TRBV24-1 and TRBJ2-2; a possible D gene is TRBD1 (6 bases). Trimming took off 4 bases at V and 0 bases at J, with 14 bases between the two ends. The CDR3 is 17 residues long. Germline CDR1 KGHDR, CDR2 SFDVKD.

This clonotype occurred a few times. The genes are TRBV6-2 or TRBV6-3 and TRBJ2-7, with D possibly being TRBD2 (5 bases). V was trimmed by 2 bases and J by 4 bases, leaving 15 bases between them. The germline CDR1 and CDR2 sequences are MNHEY and SVGEGT. The CDR3 spans 15 residues. The DNA for the CDR3 is TGTGCCAGCAGTTACAGGCGCTTCTCGGGGTACGAGCAGTACTTC. It yields the protein CASSYRRFSGYEQYF.